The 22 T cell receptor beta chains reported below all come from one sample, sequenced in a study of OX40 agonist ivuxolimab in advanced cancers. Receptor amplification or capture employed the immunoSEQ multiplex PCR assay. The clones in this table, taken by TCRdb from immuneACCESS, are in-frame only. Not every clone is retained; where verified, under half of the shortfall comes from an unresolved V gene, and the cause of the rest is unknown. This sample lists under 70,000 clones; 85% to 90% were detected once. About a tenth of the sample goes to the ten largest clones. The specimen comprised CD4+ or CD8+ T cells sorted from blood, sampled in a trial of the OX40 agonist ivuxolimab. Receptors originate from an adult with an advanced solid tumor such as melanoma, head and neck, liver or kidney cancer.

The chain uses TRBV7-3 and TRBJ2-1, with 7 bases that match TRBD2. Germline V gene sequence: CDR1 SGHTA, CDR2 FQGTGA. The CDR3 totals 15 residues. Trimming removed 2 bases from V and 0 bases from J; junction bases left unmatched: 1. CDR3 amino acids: CASSLWGGSYNEQFF. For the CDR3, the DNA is TGTGCCAGCAGCTTATGGGGGGGCTCCTACAATGAGCAGTTCTTC.

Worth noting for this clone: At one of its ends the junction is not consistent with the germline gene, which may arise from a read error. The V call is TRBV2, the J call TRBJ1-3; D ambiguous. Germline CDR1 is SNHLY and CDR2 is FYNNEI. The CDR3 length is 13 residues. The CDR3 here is CASREGSGNTIYF. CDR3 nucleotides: TGTGCCAGCAGGGAAGGCTCTGGAAACACCATATATTTT.

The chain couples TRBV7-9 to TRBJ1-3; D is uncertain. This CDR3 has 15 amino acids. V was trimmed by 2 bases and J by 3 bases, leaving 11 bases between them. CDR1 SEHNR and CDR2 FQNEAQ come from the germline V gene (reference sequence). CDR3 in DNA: TGTGCCAGCAGCTTAACTTGGACGTTTGGAAACACCATATATTTT. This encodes CASSLTWTFGNTIYF.

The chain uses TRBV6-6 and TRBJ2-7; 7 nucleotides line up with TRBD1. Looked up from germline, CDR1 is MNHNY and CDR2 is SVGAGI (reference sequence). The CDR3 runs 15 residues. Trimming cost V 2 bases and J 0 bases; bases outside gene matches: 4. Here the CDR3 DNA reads TGTGCCAGCAGTTACCCGACAGGGAGCTCCTACGAGCAGTACTTC. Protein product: CASSYPTGSSYEQYF.

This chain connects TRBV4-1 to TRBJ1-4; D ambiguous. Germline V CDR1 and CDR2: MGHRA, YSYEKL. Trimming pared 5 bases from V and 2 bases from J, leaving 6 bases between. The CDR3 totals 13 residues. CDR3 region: CASSRVTNEKLFF. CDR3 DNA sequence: TGCGCCAGCAGCAGGGTTACTAATGAAAAACTGTTTTTT.

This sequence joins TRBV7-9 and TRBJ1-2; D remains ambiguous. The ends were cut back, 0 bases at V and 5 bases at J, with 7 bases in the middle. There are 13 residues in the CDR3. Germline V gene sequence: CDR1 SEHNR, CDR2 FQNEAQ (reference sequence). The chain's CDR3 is CASSLARYYGYTF. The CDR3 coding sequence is TGTGCCAGCAGCTTAGCGCGTTATTATGGCTACACCTTC.

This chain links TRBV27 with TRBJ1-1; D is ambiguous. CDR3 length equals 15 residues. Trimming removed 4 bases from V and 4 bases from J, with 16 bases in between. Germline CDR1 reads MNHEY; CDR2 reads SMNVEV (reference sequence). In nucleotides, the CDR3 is TGTGCCAGCAGTTACTGGATCGGGGTGAGCACTGAAGCTTTCTTT. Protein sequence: CASSYWIGVSTEAFF.

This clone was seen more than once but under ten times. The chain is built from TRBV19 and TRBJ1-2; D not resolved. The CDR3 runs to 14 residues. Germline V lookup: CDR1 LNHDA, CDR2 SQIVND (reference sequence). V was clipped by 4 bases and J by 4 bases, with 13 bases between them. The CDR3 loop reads CASSRPAQSYGYTF. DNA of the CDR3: TGTGCCAGTAGTAGGCCGGCCCAGAGCTATGGCTACACCTTC.

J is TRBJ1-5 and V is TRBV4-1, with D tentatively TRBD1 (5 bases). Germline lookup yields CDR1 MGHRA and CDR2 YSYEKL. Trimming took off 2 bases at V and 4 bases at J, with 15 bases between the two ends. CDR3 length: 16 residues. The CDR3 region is CASSQPDRFINQPQHF. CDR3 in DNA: TGCGCCAGCAGCCAACCTGACAGATTCATAAATCAGCCCCAGCATTTT.

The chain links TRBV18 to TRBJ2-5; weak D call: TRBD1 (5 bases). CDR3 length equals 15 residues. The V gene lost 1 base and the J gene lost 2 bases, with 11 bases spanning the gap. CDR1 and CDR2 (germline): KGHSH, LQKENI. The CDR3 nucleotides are TGTGCCAGCTCACCACGGGGCGGAGCTCAAGAGACCCAGTACTTC. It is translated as CASSPRGGAQETQYF.

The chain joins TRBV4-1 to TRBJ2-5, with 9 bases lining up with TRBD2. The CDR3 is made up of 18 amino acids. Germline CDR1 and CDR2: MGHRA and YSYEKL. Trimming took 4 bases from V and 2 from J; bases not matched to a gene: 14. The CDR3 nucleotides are TGCGCCAGCAGCCCCATTGCGGGGGGGCCGGTGAATCAAGAGACCCAGTACTTC. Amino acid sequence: CASSPIAGGPVNQETQYF.

CDR3 sequence reads: CASRGTGGDAEAFF. CDR3 DNA: TGCGCCAGCAGGGGGACAGGGGGAGACGCTGAAGCTTTCTTT. This chain joins TRBV10-2 and TRBJ1-1; 11 positions agree with TRBD1. V gave up 6 bases and J gave up 6 bases; unmatched junction bases: 6. Germline-derived CDR1 and CDR2 are WSHSY and SAAADI. The CDR3 is made up of 14 amino acids.

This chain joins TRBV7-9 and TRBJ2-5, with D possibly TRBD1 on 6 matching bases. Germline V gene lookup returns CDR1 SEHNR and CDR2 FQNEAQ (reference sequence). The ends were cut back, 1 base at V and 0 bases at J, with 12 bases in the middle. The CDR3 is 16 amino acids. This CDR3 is CASSLVTGTYQETQYF. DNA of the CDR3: TGTGCCAGCAGCTTAGTTACAGGGACGTACCAAGAGACCCAGTACTTC.

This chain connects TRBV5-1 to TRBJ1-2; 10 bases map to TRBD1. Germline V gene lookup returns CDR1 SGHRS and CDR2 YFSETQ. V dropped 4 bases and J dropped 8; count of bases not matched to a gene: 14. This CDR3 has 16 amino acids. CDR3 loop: CASSPGPGQGTGGYTF. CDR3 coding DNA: TGCGCCAGCAGCCCTGGCCCGGGACAGGGGACGGGGGGCTACACCTTC.

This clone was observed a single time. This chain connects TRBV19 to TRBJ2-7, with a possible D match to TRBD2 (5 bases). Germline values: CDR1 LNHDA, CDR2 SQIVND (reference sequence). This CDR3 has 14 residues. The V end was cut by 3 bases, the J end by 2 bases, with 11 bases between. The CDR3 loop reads CASSIGGRAYEQYF. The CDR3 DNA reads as TGTGCCAGTAGTATTGGAGGCAGAGCCTACGAGCAGTACTTC.

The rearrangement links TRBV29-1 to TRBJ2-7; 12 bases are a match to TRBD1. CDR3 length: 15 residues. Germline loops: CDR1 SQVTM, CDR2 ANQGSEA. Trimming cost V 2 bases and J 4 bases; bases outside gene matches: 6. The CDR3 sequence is CSVERGTGGKYEQYF. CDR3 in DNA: TGCAGCGTTGAAAGGGGGACAGGGGGCAAGTACGAGCAGTACTTC.

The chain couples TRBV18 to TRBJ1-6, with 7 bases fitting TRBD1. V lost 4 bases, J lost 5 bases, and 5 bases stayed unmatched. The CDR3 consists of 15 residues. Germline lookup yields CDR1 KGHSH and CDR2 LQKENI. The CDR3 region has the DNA TGTGCCAGCTCACAAGGGACAGCTAATAATTCACCCCTCCACTTT. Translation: CASSQGTANNSPLHF.

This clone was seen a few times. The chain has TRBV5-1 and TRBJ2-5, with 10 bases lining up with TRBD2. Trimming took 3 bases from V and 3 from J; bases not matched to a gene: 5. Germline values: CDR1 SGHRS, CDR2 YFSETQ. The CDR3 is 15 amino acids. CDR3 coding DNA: TGCGCCAGCAGCTCTAGCGGGAGAAAAGAAGAGACCCAGTACTTC. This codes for CASSSSGRKEETQYF.

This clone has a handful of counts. The CDR3 loop reads CASSWGQGRGHEQYF. CDR3 bases: TGTGCCAGCAGCTGGGGACAGGGAAGGGGACACGAGCAGTACTTC. The chain couples TRBV5-6 to TRBJ2-7; TRBD1 agrees at 9 bases. The CDR3 length is 15 residues. Germline V gene lookup returns CDR1 SGHDT and CDR2 YYEEEE. Trimming took 3 bases from V and 5 from J; bases not matched to a gene: 9.

For the CDR3, the DNA is TGTGCCAGCAGCCTCGTCGGGGGGGCAGGGGGCGGTGGCTACACCTTC. Residues: CASSLVGGAGGGGYTF. This sequence joins TRBV7-2 and TRBJ1-2; TRBD1 matches at 8 bases. This CDR3 spans 16 amino acids. Germline loops: CDR1 SGHTA, CDR2 FQGNSA. V was clipped by 5 bases and J by 7 bases; unmatched bases: 15.

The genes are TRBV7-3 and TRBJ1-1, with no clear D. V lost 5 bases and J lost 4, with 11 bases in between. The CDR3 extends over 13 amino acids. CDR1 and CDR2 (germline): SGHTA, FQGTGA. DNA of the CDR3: TGTGCCAGCAGCCTGTTTTCGGGCACTGAAGCTTTCTTT. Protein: CASSLFSGTEAFF.

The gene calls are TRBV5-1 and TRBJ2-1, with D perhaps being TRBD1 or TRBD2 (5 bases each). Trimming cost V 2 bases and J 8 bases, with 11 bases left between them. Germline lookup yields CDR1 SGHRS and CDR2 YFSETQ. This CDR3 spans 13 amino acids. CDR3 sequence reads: CASSLAGRDEQFF. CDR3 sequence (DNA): TGCGCCAGCAGCTTAGCAGGGCGGGATGAGCAGTTCTTC.